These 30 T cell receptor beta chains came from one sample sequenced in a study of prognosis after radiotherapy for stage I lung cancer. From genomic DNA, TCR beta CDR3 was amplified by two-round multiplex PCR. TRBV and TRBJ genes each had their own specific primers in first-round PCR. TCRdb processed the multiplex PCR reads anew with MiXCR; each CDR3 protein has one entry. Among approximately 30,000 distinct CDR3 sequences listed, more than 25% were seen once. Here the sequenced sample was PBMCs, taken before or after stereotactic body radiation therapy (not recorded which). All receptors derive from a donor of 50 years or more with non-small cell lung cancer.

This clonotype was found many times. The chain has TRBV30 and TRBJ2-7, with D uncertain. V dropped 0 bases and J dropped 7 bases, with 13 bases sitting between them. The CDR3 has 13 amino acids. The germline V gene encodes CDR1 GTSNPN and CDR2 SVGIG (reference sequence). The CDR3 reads CAWSVLIGMEQYF. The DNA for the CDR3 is TGTGCCTGGAGTGTTCTAATAGGTATGGAGCAGTACTTC.

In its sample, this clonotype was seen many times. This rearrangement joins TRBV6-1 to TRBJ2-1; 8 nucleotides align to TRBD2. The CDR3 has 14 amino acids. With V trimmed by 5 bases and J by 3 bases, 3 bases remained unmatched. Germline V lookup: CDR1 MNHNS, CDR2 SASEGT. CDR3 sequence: CASSPGLDYNEQFF. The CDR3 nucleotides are TGTGCCAGCAGTCCGGGACTAGACTACAATGAGCAGTTCTTC.

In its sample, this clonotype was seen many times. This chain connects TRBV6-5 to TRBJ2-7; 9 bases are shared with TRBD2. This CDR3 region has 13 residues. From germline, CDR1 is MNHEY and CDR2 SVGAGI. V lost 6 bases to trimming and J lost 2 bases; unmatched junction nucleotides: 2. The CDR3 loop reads CASRAGGAYEQYF. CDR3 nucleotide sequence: TGTGCCAGCAGGGCGGGGGGGGCCTACGAGCAGTACTTC.

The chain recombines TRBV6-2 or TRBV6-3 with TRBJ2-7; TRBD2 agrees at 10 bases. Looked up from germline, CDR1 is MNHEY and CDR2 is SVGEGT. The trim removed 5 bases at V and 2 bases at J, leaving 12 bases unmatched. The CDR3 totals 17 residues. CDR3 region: CASSQQPGLAVTYEQYF. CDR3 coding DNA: TGTGCCAGCAGTCAACAACCAGGACTAGCGGTTACCTACGAGCAGTACTTC.

The chain's CDR3 is CAICSSGEYEQYF. CDR3 DNA: TGTGCCATCTGCAGCAGTGGGGAATACGAGCAGTACTTC. The V call is TRBV6-1, the J call TRBJ2-7; D remains ambiguous. The CDR3 is 13 amino acids. Trimming cost V 10 bases and J 4 bases, with 17 bases left between them. Germline-derived CDR1 and CDR2 are MNHNS and SASEGT.

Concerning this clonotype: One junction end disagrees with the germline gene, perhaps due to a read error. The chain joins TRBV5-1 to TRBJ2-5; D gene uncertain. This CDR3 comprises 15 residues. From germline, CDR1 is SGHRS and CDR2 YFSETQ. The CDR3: CASSLFGLYQETQCF. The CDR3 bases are TGCGCCAGCAGCTTGTTTGGATTGTACCAAGAGACCCAGTGCTTC.

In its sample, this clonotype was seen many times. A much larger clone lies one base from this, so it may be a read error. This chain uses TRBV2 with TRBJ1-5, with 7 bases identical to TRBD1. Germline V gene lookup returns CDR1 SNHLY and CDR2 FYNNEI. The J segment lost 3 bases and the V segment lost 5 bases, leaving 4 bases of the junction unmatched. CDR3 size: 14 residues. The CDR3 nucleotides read TGTGCCAGCAGTCTTACAGGGGACAATCAGCCCCAGCATTTT. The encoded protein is CASSLTGDNQPQHF.

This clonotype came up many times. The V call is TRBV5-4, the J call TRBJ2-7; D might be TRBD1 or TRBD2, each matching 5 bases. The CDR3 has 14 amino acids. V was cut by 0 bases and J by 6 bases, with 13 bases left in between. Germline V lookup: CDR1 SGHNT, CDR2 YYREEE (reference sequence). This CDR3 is CASSLAGRAGEQYF. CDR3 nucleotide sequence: TGTGCCAGCAGCTTGGCTGGCAGGGCGGGCGAGCAGTACTTC. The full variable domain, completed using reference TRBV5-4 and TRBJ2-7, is ETGVTQSPTHLIKTRGQQVTLRCSSQSGHNTVSWYQQALGQGPQFIFQYYREEENGRGNFPPRFSGLQFPNYSSELNVNALELDDSALYLCASSLAGRAGEQYFGPGTRLTVT.

Here the CDR3 DNA reads TGTGCCAGCAGCGTAGCGGGGGGCACAGATACGCAGTATTTT. Protein sequence: CASSVAGGTDTQYF. V is TRBV12-3 or TRBV12-4 and J is TRBJ2-3, with 9 bases aligning to TRBD2. V was pared by 6 bases and J by 1 base, with 2 bases of the junction left unmatched. The CDR3 covers 14 residues.

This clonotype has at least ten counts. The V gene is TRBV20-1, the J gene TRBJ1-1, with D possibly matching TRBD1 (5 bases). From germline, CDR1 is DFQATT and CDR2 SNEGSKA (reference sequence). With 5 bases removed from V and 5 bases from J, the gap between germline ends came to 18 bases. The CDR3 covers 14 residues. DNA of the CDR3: TGCAGTGCTCCCCCTATTCGGGGGAATACTGAAGCTTTCTTT. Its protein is CSAPPIRGNTEAFF.

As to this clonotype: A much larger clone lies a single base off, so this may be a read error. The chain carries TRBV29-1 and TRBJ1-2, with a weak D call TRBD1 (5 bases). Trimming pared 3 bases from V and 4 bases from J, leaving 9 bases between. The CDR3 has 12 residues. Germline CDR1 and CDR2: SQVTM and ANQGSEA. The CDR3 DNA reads TGCAGCGTTGAGTCAAGGGGCTATGGCTACACCTTC. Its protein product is CSVESRGYGYTF.

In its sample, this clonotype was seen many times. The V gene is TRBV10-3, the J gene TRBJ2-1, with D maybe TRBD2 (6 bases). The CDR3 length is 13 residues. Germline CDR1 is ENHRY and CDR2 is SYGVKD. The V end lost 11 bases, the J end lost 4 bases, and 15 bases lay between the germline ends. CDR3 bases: TGTGCCCTGTCGGGGGTGGGGTACAATGAGCAGTTCTTC. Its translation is CALSGVGYNEQFF.

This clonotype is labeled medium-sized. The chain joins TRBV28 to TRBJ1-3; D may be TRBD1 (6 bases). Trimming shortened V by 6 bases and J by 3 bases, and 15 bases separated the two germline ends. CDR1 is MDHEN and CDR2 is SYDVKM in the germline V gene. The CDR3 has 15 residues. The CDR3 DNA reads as TGTGCCAGCAGCATACAGGGCTTGAGTGGAAACACCATATATTTT. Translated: CASSIQGLSGNTIYF.

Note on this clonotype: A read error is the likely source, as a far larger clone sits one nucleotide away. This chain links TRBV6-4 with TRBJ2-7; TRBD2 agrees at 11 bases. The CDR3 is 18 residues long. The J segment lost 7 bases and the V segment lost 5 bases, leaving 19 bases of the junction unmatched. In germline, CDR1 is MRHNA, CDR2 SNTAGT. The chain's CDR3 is CASSPIGLAGGQWEEQYF. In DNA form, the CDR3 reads TGTGCCAGCAGTCCAATCGGGCTAGCGGGAGGACAATGGGAAGAGCAGTACTTC.

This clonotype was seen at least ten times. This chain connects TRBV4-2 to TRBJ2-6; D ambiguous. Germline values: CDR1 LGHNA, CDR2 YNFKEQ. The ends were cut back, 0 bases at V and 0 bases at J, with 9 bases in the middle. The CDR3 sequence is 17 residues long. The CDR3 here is CASSQEEGVSGANVLTF. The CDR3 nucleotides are TGTGCCAGCAGCCAAGAAGAAGGAGTCTCTGGGGCCAACGTCCTGACTTTC.

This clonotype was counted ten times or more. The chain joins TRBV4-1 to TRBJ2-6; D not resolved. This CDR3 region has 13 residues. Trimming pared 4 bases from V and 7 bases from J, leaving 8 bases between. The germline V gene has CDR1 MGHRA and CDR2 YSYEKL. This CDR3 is CASSPLGANVLTF. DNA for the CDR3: TGCGCCAGCAGCCCCCTTGGTGCCAACGTCCTGACTTTC.

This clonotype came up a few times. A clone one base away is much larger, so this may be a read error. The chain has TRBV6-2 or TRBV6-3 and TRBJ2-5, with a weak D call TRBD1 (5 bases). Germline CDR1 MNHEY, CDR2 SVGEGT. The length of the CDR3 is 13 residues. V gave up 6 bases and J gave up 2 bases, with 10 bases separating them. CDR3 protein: CASRGHPQETQYF. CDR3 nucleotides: TGTGCCAGCAGAGGACATCCTCAAGAGACCCAGTACTTC.

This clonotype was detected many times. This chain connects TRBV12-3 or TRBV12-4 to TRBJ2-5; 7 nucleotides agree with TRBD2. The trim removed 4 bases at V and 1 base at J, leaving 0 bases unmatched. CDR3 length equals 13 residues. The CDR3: CASSWTSQETQYF. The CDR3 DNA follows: TGTGCCAGCAGTTGGACTAGCCAAGAGACCCAGTACTTC.

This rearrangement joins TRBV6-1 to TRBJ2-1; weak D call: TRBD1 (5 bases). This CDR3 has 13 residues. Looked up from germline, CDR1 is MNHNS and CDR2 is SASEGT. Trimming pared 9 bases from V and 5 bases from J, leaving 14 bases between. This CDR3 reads CASVGVSDNEQFF. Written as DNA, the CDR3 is TGTGCCAGTGTAGGGGTATCCGACAATGAGCAGTTCTTC.

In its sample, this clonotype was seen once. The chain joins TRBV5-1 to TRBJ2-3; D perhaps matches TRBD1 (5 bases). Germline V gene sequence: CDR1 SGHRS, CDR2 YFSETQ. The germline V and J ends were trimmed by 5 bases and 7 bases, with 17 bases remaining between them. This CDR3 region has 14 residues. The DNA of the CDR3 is TGCGCCAGCAGTTGGGGTACAGGTAAAAATACGCAGTATTTT. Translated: CASSWGTGKNTQYF.

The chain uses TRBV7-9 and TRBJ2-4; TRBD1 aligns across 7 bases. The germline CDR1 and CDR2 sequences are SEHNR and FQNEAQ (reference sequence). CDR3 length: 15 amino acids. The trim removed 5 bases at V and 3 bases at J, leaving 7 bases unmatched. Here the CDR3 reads CASSPQGDVKNIQYF. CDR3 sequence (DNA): TGTGCCAGCAGCCCTCAGGGGGATGTCAAAAACATTCAGTACTTC. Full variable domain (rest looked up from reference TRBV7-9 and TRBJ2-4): DTGVSQNPRHKITKRGQNVTFRCDPISEHNRLYWYRQTLGQGPEFLTYFQNEAQLEKSRLLSDRFSAERPKGSFSTLEIQRTEQGDSAMYLCASSPQGDVKNIQYFGAGTRLSVL.

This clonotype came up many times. This chain's CDR3 is CATRFGGGRREQFF. The CDR3 DNA reads as TGTGCCACCCGGTTCGGGGGGGGACGAAGGGAGCAGTTCTTC. V usage is TRBV7-2 and J usage is TRBJ2-1, with TRBD2 identical over 8 bases. V gave up 10 bases and J gave up 10 bases; unmatched junction bases: 15. Germline V gene lookup returns CDR1 SGHTA and CDR2 FQGNSA. This CDR3 region has 14 residues.

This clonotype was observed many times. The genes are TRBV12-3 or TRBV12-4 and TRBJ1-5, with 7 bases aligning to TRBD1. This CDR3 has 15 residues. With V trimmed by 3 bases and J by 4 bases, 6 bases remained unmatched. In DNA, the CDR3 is TGTGCCAGCAGTTTTGGGGACAGAGTTAATCAGCCCCAGCATTTT. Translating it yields CASSFGDRVNQPQHF.

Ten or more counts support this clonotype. Here the CDR3 reads CASSWGQREETQYF. CDR3 sequence (DNA): TGCGCCAGCAGCTGGGGACAGAGAGAAGAGACCCAGTACTTC. The chain is built from TRBV5-1 and TRBJ2-5; the match to TRBD1 covers 7 bases. The V gene's germline CDR1 is SGHRS and CDR2 YFSETQ. V lost 3 bases, J lost 3 bases, and 5 bases stayed unmatched. The length of the CDR3 is 14 residues.

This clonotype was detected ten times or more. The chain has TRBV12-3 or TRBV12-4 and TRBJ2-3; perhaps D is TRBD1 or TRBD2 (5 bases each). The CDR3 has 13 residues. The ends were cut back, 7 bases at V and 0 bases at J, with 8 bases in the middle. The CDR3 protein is CASTRGSTDTQYF. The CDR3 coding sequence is TGTGCCAGCACGAGGGGTAGCACAGATACGCAGTATTTT.

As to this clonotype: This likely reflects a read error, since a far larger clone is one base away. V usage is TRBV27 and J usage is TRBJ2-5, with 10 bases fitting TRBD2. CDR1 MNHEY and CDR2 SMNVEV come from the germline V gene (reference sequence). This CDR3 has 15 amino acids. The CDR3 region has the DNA TGTGCCAGCAGTTTACTAGCGGGAGTGTCCAATGAGAAGTTCTTC. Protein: CASSLLAGVSNEKFF.

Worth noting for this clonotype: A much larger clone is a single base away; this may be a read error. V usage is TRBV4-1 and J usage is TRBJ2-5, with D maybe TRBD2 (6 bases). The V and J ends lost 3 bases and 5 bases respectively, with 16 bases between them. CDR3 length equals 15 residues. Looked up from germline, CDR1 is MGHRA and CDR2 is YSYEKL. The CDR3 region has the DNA TGCGCCAGCAGCCAGGAGCGGGTGGGCCGGGAGACCCAGTACTTC. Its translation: CASSQERVGRETQYF.

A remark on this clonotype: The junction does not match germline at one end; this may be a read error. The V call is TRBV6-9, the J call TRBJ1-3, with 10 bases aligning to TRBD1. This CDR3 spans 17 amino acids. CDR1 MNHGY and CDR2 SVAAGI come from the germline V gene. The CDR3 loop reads CASSSLGTGVVGSTIYF. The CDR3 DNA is TGTGCCAGCAGTTCCCTGGGGACAGGGGTTGTTGGAAGCACCATATATTTT.

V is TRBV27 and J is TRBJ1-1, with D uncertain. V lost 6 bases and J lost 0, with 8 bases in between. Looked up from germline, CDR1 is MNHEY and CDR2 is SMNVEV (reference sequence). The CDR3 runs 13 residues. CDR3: CASRENLNTEAFF. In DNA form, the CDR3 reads TGTGCCAGCAGAGAGAACCTGAACACTGAAGCTTTCTTT.

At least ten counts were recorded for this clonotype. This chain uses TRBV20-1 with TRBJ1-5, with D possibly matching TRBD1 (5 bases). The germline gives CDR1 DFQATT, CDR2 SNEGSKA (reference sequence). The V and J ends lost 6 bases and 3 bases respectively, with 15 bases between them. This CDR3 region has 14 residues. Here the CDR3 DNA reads TGCAGTGCCATTGGGACGGATTACAATCAGCCCCAGCATTTT. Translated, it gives CSAIGTDYNQPQHF.